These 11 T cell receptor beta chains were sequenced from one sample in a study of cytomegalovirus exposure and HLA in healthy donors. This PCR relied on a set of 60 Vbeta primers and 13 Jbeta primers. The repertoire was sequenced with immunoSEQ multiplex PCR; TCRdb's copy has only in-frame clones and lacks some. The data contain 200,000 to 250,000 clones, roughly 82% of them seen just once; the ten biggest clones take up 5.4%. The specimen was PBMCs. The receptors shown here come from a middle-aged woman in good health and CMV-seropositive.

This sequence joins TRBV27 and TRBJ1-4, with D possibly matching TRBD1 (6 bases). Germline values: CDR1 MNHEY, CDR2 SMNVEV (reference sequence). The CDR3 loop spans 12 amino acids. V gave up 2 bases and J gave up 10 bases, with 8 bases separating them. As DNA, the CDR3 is TGTGCCAGCAGTTTAGGGGGCGGAAAACTGTTTTTT. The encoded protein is CASSLGGGKLFF.

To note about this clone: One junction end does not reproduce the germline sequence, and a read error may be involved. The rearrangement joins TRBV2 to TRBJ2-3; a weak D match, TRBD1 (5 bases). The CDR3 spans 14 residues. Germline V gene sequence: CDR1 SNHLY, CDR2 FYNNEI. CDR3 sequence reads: CASSIAWGTDTQYF. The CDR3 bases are TGTGCCAGCAGTATAGCCTGGGGCACTGATACGCAGTATTTT.

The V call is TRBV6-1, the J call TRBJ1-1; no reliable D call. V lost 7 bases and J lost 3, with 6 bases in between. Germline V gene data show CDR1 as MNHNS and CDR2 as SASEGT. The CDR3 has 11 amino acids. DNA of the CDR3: TGTGCCAGCATACAGCACACTGAAGCTTTCTTT. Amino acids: CASIQHTEAFF.

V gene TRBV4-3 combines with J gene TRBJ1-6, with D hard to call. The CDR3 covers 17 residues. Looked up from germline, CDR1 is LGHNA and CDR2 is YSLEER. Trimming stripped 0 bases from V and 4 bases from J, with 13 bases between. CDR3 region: CASSQDGGQLYNSPLHF. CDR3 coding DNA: TGCGCCAGCAGCCAAGACGGAGGGCAGCTTTATAATTCACCCCTCCACTTT.

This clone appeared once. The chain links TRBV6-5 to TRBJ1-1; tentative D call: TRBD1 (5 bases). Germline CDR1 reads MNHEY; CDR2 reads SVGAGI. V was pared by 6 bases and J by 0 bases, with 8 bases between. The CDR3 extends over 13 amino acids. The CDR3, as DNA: TGTGCCAGCAGGGACACCATGAACACTGAAGCTTTCTTT. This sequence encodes CASRDTMNTEAFF.

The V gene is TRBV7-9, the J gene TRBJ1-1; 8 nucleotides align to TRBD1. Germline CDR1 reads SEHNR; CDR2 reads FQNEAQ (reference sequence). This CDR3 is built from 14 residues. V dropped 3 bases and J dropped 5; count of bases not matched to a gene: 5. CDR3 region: CASSFQGASTEAFF. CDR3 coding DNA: TGTGCCAGCAGCTTCCAGGGGGCGAGTACTGAAGCTTTCTTT.

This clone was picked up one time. The CDR3 loop is CASSIGAGANTGELFF. The CDR3 DNA follows: TGTGCCAGTAGTATAGGGGCAGGGGCGAACACCGGGGAGCTGTTTTTT. The chain is built from TRBV19 and TRBJ2-2; maybe TRBD1 (6 bases). V dropped 1 base and J dropped 0 bases, with 9 bases sitting between them. CDR3 length: 16 residues. CDR1 and CDR2 (germline): LNHDA, SQIVND (reference sequence).

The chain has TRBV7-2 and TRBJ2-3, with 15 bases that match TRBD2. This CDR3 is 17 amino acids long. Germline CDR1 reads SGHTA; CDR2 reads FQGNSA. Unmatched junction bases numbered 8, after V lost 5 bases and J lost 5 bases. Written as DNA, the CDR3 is TGTGCCAGCAGCCAGGGACTAGCGGGAGGTGTTGGAGATACGCAGTATTTT. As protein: CASSQGLAGGVGDTQYF.

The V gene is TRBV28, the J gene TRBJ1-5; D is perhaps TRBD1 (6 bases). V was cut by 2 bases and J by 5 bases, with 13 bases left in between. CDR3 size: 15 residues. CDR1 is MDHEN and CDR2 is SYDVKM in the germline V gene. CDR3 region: CASSLRGRGDQPQHF. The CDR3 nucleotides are TGTGCCAGCAGTTTAAGGGGCAGGGGCGATCAGCCCCAGCATTTT. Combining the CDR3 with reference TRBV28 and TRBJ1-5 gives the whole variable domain DVKVTQSSRYLVKRTGEKVFLECVQDMDHENMFWYRQDPGLGLRLIYFSYDVKMKEKGDIPEGYSVSREKKERFSLILESASTNQTSMYLCASSLRGRGDQPQHFGDGTRLSIL.

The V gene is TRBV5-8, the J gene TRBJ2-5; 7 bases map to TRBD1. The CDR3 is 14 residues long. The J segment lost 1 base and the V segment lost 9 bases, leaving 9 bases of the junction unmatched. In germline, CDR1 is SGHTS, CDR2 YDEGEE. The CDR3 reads CATTPTGLQETQYF. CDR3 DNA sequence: TGTGCCACCACTCCGACAGGGCTCCAAGAGACCCAGTACTTC.

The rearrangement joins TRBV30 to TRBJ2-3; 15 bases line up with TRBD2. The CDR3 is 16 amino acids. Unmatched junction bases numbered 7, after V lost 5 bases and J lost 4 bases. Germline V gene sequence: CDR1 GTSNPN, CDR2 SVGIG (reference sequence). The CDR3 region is CAWAKGTSGGPDTQYF. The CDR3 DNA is TGTGCCTGGGCGAAAGGGACTAGCGGGGGGCCAGATACGCAGTATTTT.